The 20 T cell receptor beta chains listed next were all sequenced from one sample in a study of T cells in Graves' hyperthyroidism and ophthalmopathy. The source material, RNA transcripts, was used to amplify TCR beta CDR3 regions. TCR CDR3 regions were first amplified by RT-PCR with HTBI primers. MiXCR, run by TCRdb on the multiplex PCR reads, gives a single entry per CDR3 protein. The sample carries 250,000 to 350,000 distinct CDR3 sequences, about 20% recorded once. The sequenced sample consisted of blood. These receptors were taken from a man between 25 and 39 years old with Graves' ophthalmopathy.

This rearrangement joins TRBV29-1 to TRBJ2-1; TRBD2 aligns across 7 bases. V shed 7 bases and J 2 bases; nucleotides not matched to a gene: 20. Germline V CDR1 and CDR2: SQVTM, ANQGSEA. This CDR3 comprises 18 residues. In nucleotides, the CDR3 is TGCAGCGCTATAGCGGCGTCTGGCGGGAGTCGGACCTACAATGAGCAGTTCTTC. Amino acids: CSAIAASGGSRTYNEQFF.

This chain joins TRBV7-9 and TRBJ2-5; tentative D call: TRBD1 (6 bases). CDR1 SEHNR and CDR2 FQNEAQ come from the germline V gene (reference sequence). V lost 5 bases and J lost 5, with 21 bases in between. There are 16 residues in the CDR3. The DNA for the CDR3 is TGTGCCAGCAGCCCCGCGGGCCAGAGACAGGTGGAGACCCAGTACTTC. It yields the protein CASSPAGQRQVETQYF.

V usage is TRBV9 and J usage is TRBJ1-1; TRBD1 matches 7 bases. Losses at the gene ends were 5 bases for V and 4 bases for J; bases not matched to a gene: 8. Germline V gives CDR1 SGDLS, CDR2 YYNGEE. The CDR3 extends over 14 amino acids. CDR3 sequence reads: CASRQGMGTTEAFF. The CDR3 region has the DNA TGTGCCAGCAGACAGGGGATGGGAACCACTGAAGCTTTCTTT.

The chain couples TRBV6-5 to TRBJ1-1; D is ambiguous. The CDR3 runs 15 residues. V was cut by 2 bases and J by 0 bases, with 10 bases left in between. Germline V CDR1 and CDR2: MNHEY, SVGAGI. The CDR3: CASSYTSDVNTEAFF. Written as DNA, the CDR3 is TGTGCCAGCAGTTACACCTCGGACGTGAACACTGAAGCTTTCTTT.

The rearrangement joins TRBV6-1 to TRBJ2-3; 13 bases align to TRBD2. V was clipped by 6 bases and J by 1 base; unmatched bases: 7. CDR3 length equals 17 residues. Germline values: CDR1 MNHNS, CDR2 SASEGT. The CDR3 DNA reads TGTGCCAGCAGGCCGGGACTAGCGGGACTTCGCACAGATACGCAGTATTTT. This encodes CASRPGLAGLRTDTQYF.

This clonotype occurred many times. Here the CDR3 DNA reads TGTGCCAGCAGTGAATATCTCAGGGGCGGCCCTGGAAACACCATATATTTT. Protein sequence: CASSEYLRGGPGNTIYF. The V call is TRBV2, the J call TRBJ1-3, with a possible D match to TRBD1 (6 bases). Trimming cost V 2 bases and J 2 bases, with 16 bases left between them. CDR1 and CDR2 (germline): SNHLY, FYNNEI. The CDR3 sequence is 17 residues long.

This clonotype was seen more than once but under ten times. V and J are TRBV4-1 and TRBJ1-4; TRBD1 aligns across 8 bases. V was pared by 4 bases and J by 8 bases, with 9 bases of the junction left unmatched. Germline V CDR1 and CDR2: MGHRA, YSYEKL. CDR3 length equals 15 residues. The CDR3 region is CASSPRRTGREKLFF. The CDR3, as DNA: TGCGCCAGCAGCCCGCGGCGGACAGGGAGGGAAAAACTGTTTTTT.

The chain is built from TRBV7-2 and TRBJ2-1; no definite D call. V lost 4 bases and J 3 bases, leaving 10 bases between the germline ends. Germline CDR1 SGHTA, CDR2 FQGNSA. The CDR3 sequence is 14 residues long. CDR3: CASSSRGGYNEQFF. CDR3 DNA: TGTGCCAGCAGCTCAAGAGGCGGCTACAATGAGCAGTTCTTC.

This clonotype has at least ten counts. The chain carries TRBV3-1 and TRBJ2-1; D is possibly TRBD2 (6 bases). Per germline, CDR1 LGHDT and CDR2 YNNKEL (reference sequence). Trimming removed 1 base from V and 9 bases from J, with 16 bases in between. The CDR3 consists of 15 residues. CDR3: CASSQVGGIGIEQFF. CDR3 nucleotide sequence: TGTGCCAGCAGCCAAGTAGGAGGGATCGGGATTGAGCAGTTCTTC.

In DNA, the CDR3 is TGCAGTGCTAGAGATAAGATTGGACTAGCGGGAGATCACTACGAGCAGTACTTC. As protein: CSARDKIGLAGDHYEQYF. The J gene is TRBJ2-7, the V gene TRBV20-1, with 13 bases that match TRBD2. Germline V CDR1 and CDR2: DFQATT, SNEGSKA (reference sequence). The CDR3 is 18 residues long. The ends lost 0 bases at V and 3 bases at J; junction bases unmatched: 11.

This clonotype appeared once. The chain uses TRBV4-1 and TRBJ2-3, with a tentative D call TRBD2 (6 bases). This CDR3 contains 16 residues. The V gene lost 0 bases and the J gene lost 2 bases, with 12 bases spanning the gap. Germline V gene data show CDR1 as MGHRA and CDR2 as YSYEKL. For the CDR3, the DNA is TGCGCCAGCAGCCAAGATGGGACTGACTACACAGATACGCAGTATTTT. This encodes CASSQDGTDYTDTQYF.

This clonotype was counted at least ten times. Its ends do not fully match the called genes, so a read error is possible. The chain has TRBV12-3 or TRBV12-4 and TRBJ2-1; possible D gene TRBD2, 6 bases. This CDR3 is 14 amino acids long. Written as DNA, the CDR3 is TGTGCCAGCAGTTTAGGGGACTCCAACAATGAGCAGTTCTTC. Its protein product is CASSLGDSNNEQFF.

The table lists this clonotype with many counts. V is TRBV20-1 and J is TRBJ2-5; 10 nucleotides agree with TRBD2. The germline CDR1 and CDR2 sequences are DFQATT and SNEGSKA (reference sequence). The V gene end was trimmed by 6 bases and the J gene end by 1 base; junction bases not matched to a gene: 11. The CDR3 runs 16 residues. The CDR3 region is CSAQRGASGSQETQYF. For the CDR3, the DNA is TGCAGTGCACAGCGCGGGGCTAGCGGGAGCCAAGAGACCCAGTACTTC.

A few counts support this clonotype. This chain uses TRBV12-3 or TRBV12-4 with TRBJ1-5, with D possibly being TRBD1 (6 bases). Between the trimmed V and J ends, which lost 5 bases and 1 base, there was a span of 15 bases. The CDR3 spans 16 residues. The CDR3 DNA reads TGTGCCAGCAGTCTACTGTGGGGGACAAGCAATCAGCCCCAGCATTTT. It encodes CASSLLWGTSNQPQHF.

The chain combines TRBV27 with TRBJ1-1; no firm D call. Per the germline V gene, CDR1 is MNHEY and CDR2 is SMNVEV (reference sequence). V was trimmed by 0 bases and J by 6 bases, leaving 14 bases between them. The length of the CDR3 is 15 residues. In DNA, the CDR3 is TGTGCCAGCAGTTTATCTGCAACCCTTAAGGCTGAAGCTTTCTTT. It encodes CASSLSATLKAEAFF.

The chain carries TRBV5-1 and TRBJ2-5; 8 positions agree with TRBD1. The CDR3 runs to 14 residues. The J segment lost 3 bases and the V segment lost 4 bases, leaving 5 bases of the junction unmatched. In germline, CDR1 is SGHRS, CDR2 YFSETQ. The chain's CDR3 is CASSIGTGEETQYF. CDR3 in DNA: TGCGCCAGCAGCATAGGGACAGGAGAAGAGACCCAGTACTTC.

CDR3 nucleotides: TGTGCCAGCAGCTTGCCACTAGCGGGAGGGCCCGGGTCGGAGACCCAGTACTTC. Protein sequence: CASSLPLAGGPGSETQYF. This chain joins TRBV7-8 and TRBJ2-5; TRBD2 matches 13 bases. The trim removed 3 bases at V and 5 bases at J, leaving 12 bases unmatched. From germline, CDR1 is SGHVS and CDR2 FQNEAQ. The CDR3 runs 18 residues.

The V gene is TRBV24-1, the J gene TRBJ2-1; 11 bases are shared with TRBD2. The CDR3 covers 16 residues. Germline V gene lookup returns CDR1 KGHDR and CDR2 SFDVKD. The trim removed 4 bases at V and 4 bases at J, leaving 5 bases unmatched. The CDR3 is CATSESGTSGYNEQFF. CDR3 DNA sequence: TGTGCCACCAGTGAATCCGGGACTAGCGGATACAATGAGCAGTTCTTC.

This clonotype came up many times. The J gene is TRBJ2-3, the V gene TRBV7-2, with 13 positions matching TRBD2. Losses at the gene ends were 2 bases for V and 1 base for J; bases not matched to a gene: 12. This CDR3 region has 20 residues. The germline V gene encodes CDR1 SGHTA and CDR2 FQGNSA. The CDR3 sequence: CASSLRGLAGVVIGTDTQYF. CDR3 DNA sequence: TGTGCCAGCAGCTTACGTGGACTAGCGGGAGTTGTAATTGGCACAGATACGCAGTATTTT.

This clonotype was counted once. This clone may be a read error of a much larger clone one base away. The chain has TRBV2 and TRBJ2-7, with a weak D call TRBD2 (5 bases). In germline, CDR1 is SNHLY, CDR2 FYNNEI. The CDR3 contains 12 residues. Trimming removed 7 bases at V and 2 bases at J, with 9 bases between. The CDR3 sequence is CASKGRAYEQYF. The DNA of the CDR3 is TGTGCCAGCAAAGGGAGAGCCTACGAGCAGTACTTC.